The 24 T cell receptor beta chains in this list originate from one sample, sequenced in a study of T cells after yellow fever vaccination. TCRdb ran MiXCR on the 5' RACE reads and lists one entry per CDR3 protein. The sample includes fewer than 350,000 distinct CDR3 sequences, 7.5% to 9% of them seen just once. The sample here was PBMCs, taken on the day of the first yellow fever vaccination. The source is a man between 18 and 35 years old who received the YFV17D yellow fever vaccine.

The table lists this clonotype with many counts. The chain has TRBV5-1 and TRBJ2-7, with a weak D call TRBD1 (6 bases). CDR3 size: 14 residues. V lost 2 bases, J lost 0 bases, and 9 bases lay in between. From germline, CDR1 is SGHRS and CDR2 YFSETQ. The CDR3 sequence: CASSFQGNSYEQYF. In DNA, the CDR3 is TGCGCCAGCAGCTTCCAGGGGAACTCCTACGAGCAGTACTTC.

As concerns this clonotype: At one end, the junction sequence differs from germline, possibly due to a read error. The chain uses TRBV18 and TRBJ2-1, with unresolved D. CDR1 is KGHSH, CDR2 LQKENI, per germline. This CDR3 has 14 amino acids. In DNA form, the CDR3 reads TGTTCCAGCTCACCACCTCTGTCCAACGGCGAGCAGTTCTTC. Residues: CSSSPPLSNGEQFF.

Only a few counts were recorded for this clonotype. The J gene is TRBJ2-3, the V gene TRBV7-2; tentatively, D is TRBD2 (5 bases). Trimming cost V 8 bases and J 1 base, with 16 bases left between them. Germline assignment: CDR1 SGHTA and CDR2 FQGNSA. CDR3 length: 15 residues. Written as DNA, the CDR3 is TGTGCCAGCGGCCGGGAATCCCTGGGCACAGATACGCAGTATTTT. This codes for CASGRESLGTDTQYF.

This clonotype was observed a handful of times. The chain couples TRBV3-1 to TRBJ2-7, with D perhaps matching TRBD1 or TRBD2 (5 bases each). With 3 bases removed from V and 4 bases from J, the gap between germline ends came to 10 bases. Looked up from germline, CDR1 is LGHDT and CDR2 is YNNKEL (reference sequence). CDR3 size: 13 residues. CDR3 coding DNA: TGTGCCAGCAGCCACGGGACGAGATACGAGCAGTACTTC. The encoded protein is CASSHGTRYEQYF.

This clonotype has at least ten counts. This chain's CDR3 is CSVEFSGTPGYNEQFF. As DNA, the CDR3 is TGCAGCGTTGAATTTAGCGGGACCCCCGGGTACAATGAGCAGTTCTTC. The chain combines TRBV29-1 with TRBJ2-1; 8 bases line up with TRBD2. This CDR3 spans 16 amino acids. The ends lost 2 bases at V and 4 bases at J; junction bases unmatched: 10. The germline gives CDR1 SQVTM, CDR2 ANQGSEA.

This clonotype was recorded many times. Here the CDR3 reads CSASYGRGGNQPQHF. The CDR3 coding sequence is TGCAGTGCTAGTTATGGACGTGGGGGCAATCAGCCCCAGCATTTT. The chain has TRBV20-1 and TRBJ1-5; D is unresolved. V shed 3 bases and J shed 2 bases, with 14 bases lying between them. From germline, CDR1 is DFQATT and CDR2 SNEGSKA (reference sequence). The CDR3 is made up of 15 amino acids.

The V and J genes are TRBV5-1 and TRBJ2-3; D not certain. The CDR3 covers 14 residues. Trimming pared 0 bases from V and 5 bases from J, leaving 10 bases between. The germline V gene has CDR1 SGHRS and CDR2 YFSETQ. The CDR3, as DNA: TGCGCCAGCAGCTTGGAGTTCGGTCAAGATACGCAGTATTTT. Its translation is CASSLEFGQDTQYF.

This sequence joins TRBV20-1 and TRBJ2-3; no definite D call. The ends were cut back, 1 base at V and 0 bases at J, with 11 bases in the middle. From germline, CDR1 is DFQATT and CDR2 SNEGSKA (reference sequence). CDR3 length: 15 residues. DNA of the CDR3: TGCAGTGCTAGAGGCTCCTACCGTAGCACAGATACGCAGTATTTT. Translated, it gives CSARGSYRSTDTQYF.

This clonotype was seen only a few times. The chain links TRBV20-1 to TRBJ1-1, with D maybe TRBD1 (5 bases). V lost 5 bases, J lost 1 base, and 11 bases lay in between. This CDR3 has 13 residues. CDR1 and CDR2 (germline): DFQATT, SNEGSKA (reference sequence). The CDR3 nucleotides are TGCAGTGCTCCGTCGGGGGGGAACACTGAAGCTTTCTTT. The encoded protein is CSAPSGGNTEAFF.

The rearrangement joins TRBV7-2 to TRBJ2-2; D is unresolved. Looked up from germline, CDR1 is SGHTA and CDR2 is FQGNSA. The CDR3 has 13 residues. The V gene lost 4 bases and the J gene lost 6 bases, with 9 bases spanning the gap. CDR3 in amino acids: CASSWIAPGELFF. CDR3 bases: TGTGCCAGCAGCTGGATAGCCCCCGGGGAGCTGTTTTTT.

V is TRBV5-1 and J is TRBJ2-2; no reliable D call. The CDR3 is 16 amino acids. The V gene's germline CDR1 is SGHRS and CDR2 YFSETQ. Between the trimmed V and J ends, which lost 1 base and 4 bases, there was a span of 14 bases. The CDR3 region is CASSLIVSDGTGELFF. The CDR3 nucleotides read TGCGCCAGCAGCTTGATAGTATCAGACGGCACCGGGGAGCTGTTTTTT. The full variable domain, in which reference TRBV5-1 and TRBJ2-2 provide the parts outside the CDR3, is KAGVTQTPRYLIKTRGQQVTLSCSPISGHRSVSWYQQTPGQGLQFLFEYFSETQRNKGNFPGRFSGRQFSNSRSEMNVSTLELGDSALYLCASSLIVSDGTGELFFGEGSRLTVL.

This sequence joins TRBV4-2 and TRBJ2-2; no definite D call. The ends were cut back, 1 base at V and 9 bases at J, with 12 bases in the middle. The CDR3 covers 14 residues. Germline V gene data show CDR1 as LGHNA and CDR2 as YNFKEQ. The CDR3 protein is CASSQGIDARELFF. As DNA, the CDR3 is TGTGCCAGCAGCCAAGGAATAGATGCCCGGGAGCTGTTTTTT.

This clonotype was seen ten or more times. This chain connects TRBV4-2 to TRBJ2-7, with D perhaps TRBD1 (7 bases). The CDR3 sequence is 14 residues long. V dropped 4 bases and J dropped 5 bases, with 15 bases sitting between them. From germline, CDR1 is LGHNA and CDR2 YNFKEQ. CDR3 in amino acids: CASSPRGVGDEQYF. The CDR3 DNA reads TGTGCCAGCAGCCCCAGGGGGGTGGGCGACGAGCAGTACTTC.

The chain joins TRBV12-3 or TRBV12-4 to TRBJ1-2; the D is unclear. CDR3 length: 12 residues. V lost 2 bases to trimming and J lost 8 bases, with 9 bases between them. CDR3 residues: CASSLSLPGYTF. The CDR3 DNA sequence: TGTGCCAGCAGTTTATCTCTGCCGGGCTACACCTTC.

The V gene is TRBV24-1, the J gene TRBJ1-5; D may be TRBD1 (6 bases). The CDR3 loop spans 14 amino acids. The germline gives CDR1 KGHDR, CDR2 SFDVKD. Trimming cost V 8 bases and J 0 bases, with 10 bases left between them. The CDR3, as DNA: TGTGCCACCACAGACAGGTATAGCAATCAGCCCCAGCATTTT. It translates to CATTDRYSNQPQHF.

In its sample, this clonotype was seen many times. This sequence joins TRBV7-2 and TRBJ2-1, with D uncertain. The CDR3 totals 15 residues. The V end lost 4 bases, the J end lost 3 bases, and 13 bases lay between the germline ends. Germline V gene lookup returns CDR1 SGHTA and CDR2 FQGNSA. CDR3 protein: CASSSGQEFYNEQFF. The CDR3, as DNA: TGTGCCAGCAGCTCCGGGCAGGAATTCTACAATGAGCAGTTCTTC.

The V and J genes are TRBV6-5 and TRBJ2-3, with D possibly being TRBD2 (5 bases). The CDR3 consists of 14 residues. The V end was cut by 2 bases, the J end by 1 base, with 7 bases between. Germline-derived CDR1 and CDR2 are MNHEY and SVGAGI. The CDR3 spells CASSYGLGTDTQYF. In nucleotides, the CDR3 is TGTGCCAGCAGTTACGGACTTGGCACAGATACGCAGTATTTT.

There are many counts of this clonotype. The chain combines TRBV12-3 or TRBV12-4 with TRBJ2-7, with 8 bases fitting TRBD1. The CDR3 runs to 13 residues. V lost 5 bases and J lost 7; bases outside the gene matches: 7. In DNA, the CDR3 is TGTGCCAGCAGTGGGGGACAGGAACGGGAGCAGTACTTC. It codes for CASSGGQEREQYF.

This rearrangement joins TRBV5-1 to TRBJ2-4; D may match TRBD1 or TRBD2 (6 bases each). CDR1 is SGHRS and CDR2 is YFSETQ in the germline V gene. V shed 2 bases and J shed 0 bases, with 21 bases lying between them. CDR3 size: 19 residues. The CDR3 spells CASSLTPWGAGLAKNIQYF. The DNA of the CDR3 is TGCGCCAGCAGCTTAACTCCTTGGGGGGCGGGACTAGCCAAAAACATTCAGTACTTC.

This clonotype was seen more than once but under ten times. V and J are TRBV9 and TRBJ2-5; D uncertain. The germline V gene encodes CDR1 SGDLS and CDR2 YYNGEE. CDR3 size: 13 residues. V was pared by 0 bases and J by 2 bases, with 5 bases between. CDR3: CASSVAAQETQYF. CDR3 DNA sequence: TGTGCCAGCAGCGTAGCGGCTCAAGAGACCCAGTACTTC.

This clonotype was seen at least ten times. The chain uses TRBV6-1 and TRBJ1-2; D is unresolved. From germline, CDR1 is MNHNS and CDR2 SASEGT. The V end was cut by 4 bases, the J end by 4 bases, with 7 bases between. The CDR3 sequence is 12 residues long. In DNA form, the CDR3 reads TGTGCCAGCAGTGGAAGTTCCTATGGCTACACCTTC. This encodes CASSGSSYGYTF.

The J gene is TRBJ1-5, the V gene TRBV6-5; D is ambiguous. Germline CDR1 and CDR2: MNHEY and SVGAGI. Trimming shortened V by 4 bases and J by 8 bases, and 9 bases separated the two germline ends. This CDR3 has 12 residues. The DNA of the CDR3 is TGTGCCAGCAGTTTCTCCCGGGAGCCCCAGCATTTT. The encoded protein is CASSFSREPQHF.

J is TRBJ2-5 and V is TRBV24-1, with D maybe TRBD2 (6 bases). This CDR3 spans 14 amino acids. The V end was cut by 5 bases, the J end by 2 bases, with 11 bases between. From germline, CDR1 is KGHDR and CDR2 SFDVKD. The CDR3 loop is CATSVSGKQETQYF. In nucleotides, the CDR3 is TGTGCCACCAGTGTTAGCGGAAAACAAGAGACCCAGTACTTC.

This chain joins TRBV12-5 and TRBJ1-5; the D gene is possibly TRBD1 (6 bases). Trimming removed 5 bases from V and 0 bases from J, with 11 bases in between. This CDR3 is built from 15 residues. Germline V gene lookup returns CDR1 LGHNT and CDR2 FRNRAP. CDR3 protein: CASGTTGYSNQPQHF. The CDR3, as DNA: TGTGCTAGTGGTACGACAGGTTATAGCAATCAGCCCCAGCATTTT.